Detailed here is one TCR beta chain. Its antigen is unknown. The CD45RO-CCR7+CD27+CD95- phenotype denoted naive CD8+ T cells. This record comes from a study of CXCR3-negative and CXCR3-positive naive CD8 T cells. General study results and limits: CXCR3-negative naive cells had less hydrophobic TRB CDR3s than did CXCR3-positive naive cells.

In preparing the TRB cDNA libraries, 5' RACE with UMI labels was used. TCRdb re-called the 5' RACE reads and shows each CDR3 protein once, DNA omitted. The sample data list over 100,000 distinct CDR3 sequences. The CDR3 has 12 amino acids. Germline V CDR1 and CDR2: SGHDT, YYEEEE. The sequence was collected from a human donor in good health. Some clones in this sample may be carry-over from other donors' samples. The chain couples TRBV5-6 to TRBJ2-7. Material for sequencing was naive CXCR3+ CD8+ T cells from blood. As to subset: CD45RO-CCR7+CD27+CD95- naive CD8+ T cells expressing CXCR3 (TNR3+). The CDR3: CASSLDRVEQYF.